A selection of T cell receptor beta chains follows, all from one sample in a study of regulatory T cells in long-lasting Graves disease. TCRdb called the multiplex PCR reads again in MiXCR, with one record for every CDR3 protein. The sample consists of roughly 500,000 distinct CDR3 sequences, around 21% of them appearing once. Sequencing was performed on peripheral blood mononuclear cells (PBMCs), taken when the disease was refractory, from a patient treated with antithyroid drugs. These receptor sequences come from a female donor with Graves disease. The CDR3 runs from the conserved cysteine through the conserved F or W. Each record gives: V gene, J gene, clone size, D gene, CDR3 protein, CDR3 DNA. The D gene is left open where the match is weak. Not every row has a clone size; where given, it reads once, few, many or a size class.

TRBV5-1,TRBJ2-7,NA,TRBD1,CASSSGTGAVFYEQYF,TGCGCCAGCAGCTCCGGGACAGGGGCAGTCTTTTACGAGCAGTACTTC
TRBV6-1,TRBJ2-2,many,NA,CASSARGPPLLNTGELFF,TGTGCCAGCAGTGCGAGGGGCCCCCCCCTCTTGAACACCGGGGAGCTGTTTTTT
TRBV7-6,TRBJ2-5,many,TRBD2,CASSYSGALQETQYF,TGTGCCAGCAGCTATAGCGGGGCGCTCCAAGAGACCCAGTACTTC
TRBV5-1,TRBJ2-2,NA,TRBD2,CASSPWTSGSVPGELFF,TGCGCCAGCAGCCCCTGGACTAGCGGGAGTGTCCCCGGGGAGCTGTTTTTT
TRBV29-1,TRBJ2-2,NA,NA,CSVARTGNGELFF,TGCAGCGTTGCCCGTACCGGGAACGGGGAGCTGTTTTTT
TRBV6-5,TRBJ2-7,many,TRBD2,CASSYSGASSYEQYF,TGTGCCAGCAGTTACAGCGGGGCGAGCTCCTACGAGCAGTACTTC
TRBV5-4,TRBJ1-2,NA,NA,CASSLPGRRGYTF,TGTGCCAGCAGCTTGCCAGGGCGGCGCGGCTACACCTTC
TRBV18,TRBJ1-1,NA,NA,CASSPRSVRNTEAFF,TGTGCCAGCTCACCGCGCTCCGTTAGGAACACTGAAGCTTTCTTT
TRBV7-3,TRBJ2-5,few,TRBD2,CASSSGLAGGKETQYF,TGTGCCAGCAGCTCAGGACTAGCGGGAGGGAAAGAGACCCAGTACTTC
TRBV11-2,TRBJ2-5,many,NA,CASRPQPQETQYF,TGTGCCAGCAGACCACAGCCCCAAGAGACCCAGTACTTC
TRBV27,TRBJ2-1,NA,TRBD2,CASSLRTGASGRAYRDEQFF,TGTGCCAGCAGTTTGAGAACTGGGGCCAGCGGGAGGGCCTACAGGGATGAGCAGTTCTTC
TRBV9,TRBJ1-1,few,NA,CASSPGGASGNTEAFF,TGTGCCAGCAGCCCCGGAGGGGCGAGTGGGAACACTGAAGCTTTCTTT
TRBV5-5,TRBJ2-1,few,TRBD2,CASSLGLAGGGGHEQFF,TGTGCCAGCAGCTTGGGGCTAGCGGGAGGAGGGGGGCATGAGCAGTTCTTC
TRBV7-3,TRBJ2-1,NA,NA,CASSESGGRGNEQFF,TGTGCCAGCAGCGAAAGTGGGGGTCGGGGCAATGAGCAGTTCTTC
TRBV6-1,TRBJ2-5,NA,TRBD2,CALSRGSGETQYF,TGTGCCCTAAGCCGCGGGAGTGGGGAGACCCAGTACTTC
TRBV19,TRBJ1-2,NA,NA,CASRSSGFLRYTF,TGTGCCAGTAGGTCCTCCGGGTTTTTGCGGTACACCTTC
TRBV20-1,TRBJ1-6,few,NA,CSARGSDSSPLHF,TGCAGTGCTAGAGGGTCAGATAGTTCACCCCTCCACTTT
TRBV12-3/TRBV12-4,TRBJ2-7,many,NA,CASSLDRNYYEQYF,TGTGCCAGCAGTTTAGACAGAAATTACTACGAGCAGTACTTC
TRBV27,TRBJ2-7,few,TRBD1,CASSLRQGPTYEQYF,TGTGCCAGCAGTTTACGACAGGGCCCCACCTACGAGCAGTACTTC
TRBV12-3/TRBV12-4,TRBJ2-7,many,NA,CASRGVDPEQYF,TGTGCCAGCAGGGGGGTCGATCCCGAGCAGTACTTC
TRBV6-1,TRBJ2-5,many,NA,CASTRLETGQETQYF,TGTGCCAGCACCCGCCTGGAGACAGGTCAGGAGACCCAGTACTTC
TRBV3-1,TRBJ1-5,NA,NA,CASSQGTNQPQHF,TGTGCCAGCAGCCAAGGGACAAATCAGCCCCAGCATTTT